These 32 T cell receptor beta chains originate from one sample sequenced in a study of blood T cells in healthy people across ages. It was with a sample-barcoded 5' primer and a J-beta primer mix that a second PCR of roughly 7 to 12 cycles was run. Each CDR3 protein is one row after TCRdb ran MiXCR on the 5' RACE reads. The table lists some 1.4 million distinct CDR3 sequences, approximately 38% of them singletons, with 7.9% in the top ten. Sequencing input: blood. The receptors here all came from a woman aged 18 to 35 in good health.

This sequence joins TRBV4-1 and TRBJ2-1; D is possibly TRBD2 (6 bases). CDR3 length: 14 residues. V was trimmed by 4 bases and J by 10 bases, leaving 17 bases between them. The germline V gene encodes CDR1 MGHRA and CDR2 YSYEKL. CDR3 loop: CASSLRDSLEEQFF. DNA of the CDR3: TGCGCCAGCAGCCTCAGGGACTCCTTAGAGGAGCAGTTCTTC.

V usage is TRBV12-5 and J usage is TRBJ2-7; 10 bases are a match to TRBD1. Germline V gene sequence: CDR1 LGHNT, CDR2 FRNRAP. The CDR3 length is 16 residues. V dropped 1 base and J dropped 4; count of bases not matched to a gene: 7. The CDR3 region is CASGLATTGGLYEQYF. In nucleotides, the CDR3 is TGTGCTAGTGGTTTGGCAACGACAGGGGGCTTGTACGAGCAGTACTTC.

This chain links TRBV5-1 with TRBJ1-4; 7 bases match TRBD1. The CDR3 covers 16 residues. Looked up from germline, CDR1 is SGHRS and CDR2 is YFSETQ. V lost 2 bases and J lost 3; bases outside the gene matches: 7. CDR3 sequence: CASSFKPQGANEKLFF. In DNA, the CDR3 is TGCGCCAGCAGCTTTAAACCGCAGGGGGCTAATGAAAAACTGTTTTTT.

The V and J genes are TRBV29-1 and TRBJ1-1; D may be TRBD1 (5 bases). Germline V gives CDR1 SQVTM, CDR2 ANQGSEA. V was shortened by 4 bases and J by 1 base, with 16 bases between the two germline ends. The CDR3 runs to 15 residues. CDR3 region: CSVGGTGLGNTEAFF. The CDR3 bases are TGCAGCGTTGGGGGAACAGGACTCGGGAACACTGAAGCTTTCTTT. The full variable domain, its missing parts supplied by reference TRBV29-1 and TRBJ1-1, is SAVISQKPSRDICQRGTSLTIQCQVDSQVTMMFWYRQQPGQSLTLIATANQGSEATYESGFVIDKFPISRPNLTFSTLTVSNMSPEDSSIYLCSVGGTGLGNTEAFFGQGTRLTVV.

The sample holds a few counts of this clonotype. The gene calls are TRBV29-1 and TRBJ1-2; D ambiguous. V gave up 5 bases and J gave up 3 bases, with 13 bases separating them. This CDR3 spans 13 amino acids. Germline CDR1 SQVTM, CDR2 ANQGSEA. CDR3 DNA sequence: TGCAGCGTTAAGGAGTCAGCTGACTATGGCTACACCTTC. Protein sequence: CSVKESADYGYTF.

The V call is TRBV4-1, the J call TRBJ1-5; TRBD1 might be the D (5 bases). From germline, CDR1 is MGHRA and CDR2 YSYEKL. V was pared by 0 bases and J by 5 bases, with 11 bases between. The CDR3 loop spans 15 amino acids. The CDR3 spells CASSQDSGTDQPQHF. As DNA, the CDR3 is TGCGCCAGCAGCCAAGATAGCGGGACGGATCAGCCCCAGCATTTT.

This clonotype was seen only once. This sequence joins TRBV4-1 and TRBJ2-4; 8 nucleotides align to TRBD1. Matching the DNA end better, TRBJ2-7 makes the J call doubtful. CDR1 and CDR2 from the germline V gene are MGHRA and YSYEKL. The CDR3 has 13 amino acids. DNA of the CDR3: TGCGCCAGCAGCCAGGACAGGGAAGGCGAGCAGTACTTC. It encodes CASSQDREGEQYF.

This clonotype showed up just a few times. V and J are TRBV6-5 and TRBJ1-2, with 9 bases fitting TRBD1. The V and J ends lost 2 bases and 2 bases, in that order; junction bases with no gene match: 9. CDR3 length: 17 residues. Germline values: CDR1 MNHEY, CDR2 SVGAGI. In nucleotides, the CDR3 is TGTGCCAGCAGTTACCGGGGACAGGGCCATTCGAACTATGGCTACACCTTC. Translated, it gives CASSYRGQGHSNYGYTF.

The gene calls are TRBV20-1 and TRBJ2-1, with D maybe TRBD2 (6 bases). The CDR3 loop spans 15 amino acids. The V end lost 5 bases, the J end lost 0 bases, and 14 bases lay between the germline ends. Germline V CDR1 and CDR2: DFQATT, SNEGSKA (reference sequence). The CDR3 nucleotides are TGCAGTGCTTCCCCCCCCGGGAGCTCCTACAATGAGCAGTTCTTC. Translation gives CSASPPGSSYNEQFF.

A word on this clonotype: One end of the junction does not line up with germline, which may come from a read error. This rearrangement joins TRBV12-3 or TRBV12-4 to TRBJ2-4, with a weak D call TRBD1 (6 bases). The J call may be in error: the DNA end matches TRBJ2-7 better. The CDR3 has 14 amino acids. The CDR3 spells CASTAGQGSCEQYF. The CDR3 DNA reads TGTGCCAGCACTGCTGGGCAGGGGTCCTGCGAGCAGTACTTC.

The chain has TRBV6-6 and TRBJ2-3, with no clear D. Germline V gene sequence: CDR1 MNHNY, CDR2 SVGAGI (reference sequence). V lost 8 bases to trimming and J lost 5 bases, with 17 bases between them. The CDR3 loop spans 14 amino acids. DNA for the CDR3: TGTGCCAGCGTGTGGTCCGGTCCGGGAGATACGCAGTATTTT. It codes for CASVWSGPGDTQYF.

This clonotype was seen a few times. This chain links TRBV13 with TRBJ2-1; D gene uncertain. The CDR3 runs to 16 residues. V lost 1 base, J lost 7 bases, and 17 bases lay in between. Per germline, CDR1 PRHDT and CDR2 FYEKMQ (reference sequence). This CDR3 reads CASSLDAGPRANEQFF. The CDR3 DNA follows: TGTGCCAGCAGCTTAGACGCCGGCCCACGGGCGAATGAGCAGTTCTTC. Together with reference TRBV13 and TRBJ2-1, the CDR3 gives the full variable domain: AAGVIQSPRHLIKEKRETATLKCYPIPRHDTVYWYQQGPGQDPQFLISFYEKMQSDKGSIPDRFSAQQFSDYHSELNMSSLELGDSALYFCASSLDAGPRANEQFFGPGTRLTVL.

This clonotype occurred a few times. The CDR3 nucleotides read TGTGCCGTGCGGACAGGGGGTATCGACGAGCAGTACTTC. Residues: CAVRTGGIDEQYF. J is TRBJ2-7 and V is TRBV10-3; TRBD1 matches at 10 bases. V was pared by 11 bases and J by 5 bases, with 9 bases of the junction left unmatched. The CDR3 consists of 13 residues. Germline values: CDR1 ENHRY, CDR2 SYGVKD.

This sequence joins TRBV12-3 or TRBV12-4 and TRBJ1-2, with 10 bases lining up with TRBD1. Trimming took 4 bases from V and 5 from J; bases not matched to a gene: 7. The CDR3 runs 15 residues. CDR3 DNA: TGTGCCAGCAGTTCCGGACAGGGGGTACGGTATGGCTACACCTTC. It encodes CASSSGQGVRYGYTF.

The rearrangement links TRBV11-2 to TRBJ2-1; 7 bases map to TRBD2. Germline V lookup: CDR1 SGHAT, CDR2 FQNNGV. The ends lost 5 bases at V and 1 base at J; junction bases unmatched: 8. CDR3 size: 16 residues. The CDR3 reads CASSLRQAGSYNEQFF. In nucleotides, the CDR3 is TGTGCCAGCAGCCTAAGGCAAGCGGGATCCTACAATGAGCAGTTCTTC.

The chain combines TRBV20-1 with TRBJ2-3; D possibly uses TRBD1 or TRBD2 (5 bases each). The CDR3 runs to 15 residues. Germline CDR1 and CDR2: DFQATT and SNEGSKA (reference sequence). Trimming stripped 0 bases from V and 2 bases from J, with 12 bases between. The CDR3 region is CSARDPGPFTDTQYF. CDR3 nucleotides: TGCAGTGCTAGAGATCCGGGACCTTTCACAGATACGCAGTATTTT.

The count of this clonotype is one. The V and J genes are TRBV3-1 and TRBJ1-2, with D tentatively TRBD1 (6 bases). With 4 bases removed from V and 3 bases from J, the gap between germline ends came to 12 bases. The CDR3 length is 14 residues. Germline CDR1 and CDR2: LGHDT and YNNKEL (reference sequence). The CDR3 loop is CASSRLGADYGYTF. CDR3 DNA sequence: TGTGCCAGCAGCCGTTTGGGGGCAGACTATGGCTACACCTTC.

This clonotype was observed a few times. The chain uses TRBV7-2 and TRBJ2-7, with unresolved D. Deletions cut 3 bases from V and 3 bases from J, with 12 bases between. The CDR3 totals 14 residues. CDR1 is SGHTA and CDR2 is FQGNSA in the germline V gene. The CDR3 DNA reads TGTGCCAGCAGCTTCCCATCCCTAAGCTACGAGCAGTACTTC. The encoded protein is CASSFPSLSYEQYF.

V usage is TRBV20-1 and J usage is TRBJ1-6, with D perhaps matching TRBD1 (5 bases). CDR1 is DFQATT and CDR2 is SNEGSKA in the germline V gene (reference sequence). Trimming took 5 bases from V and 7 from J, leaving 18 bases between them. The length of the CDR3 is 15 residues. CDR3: CSALPEGRDNSPLHF. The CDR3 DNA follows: TGCAGTGCTCTCCCCGAGGGACGAGACAATTCACCCCTCCACTTT.

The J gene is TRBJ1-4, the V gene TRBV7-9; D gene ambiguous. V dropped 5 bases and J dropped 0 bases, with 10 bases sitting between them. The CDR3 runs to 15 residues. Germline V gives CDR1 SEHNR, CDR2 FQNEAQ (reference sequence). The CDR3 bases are TGTGCCAGCAGCCATGACGGCTCAACTAATGAAAAACTGTTTTTT. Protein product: CASSHDGSTNEKLFF.

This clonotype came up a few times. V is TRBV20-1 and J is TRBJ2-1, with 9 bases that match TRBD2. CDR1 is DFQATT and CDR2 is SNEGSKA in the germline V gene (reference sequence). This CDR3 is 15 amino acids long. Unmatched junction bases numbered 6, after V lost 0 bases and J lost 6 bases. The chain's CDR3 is CSARDLAGGINEQFF. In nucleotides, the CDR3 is TGCAGTGCTAGAGATCTGGCGGGAGGGATCAATGAGCAGTTCTTC.

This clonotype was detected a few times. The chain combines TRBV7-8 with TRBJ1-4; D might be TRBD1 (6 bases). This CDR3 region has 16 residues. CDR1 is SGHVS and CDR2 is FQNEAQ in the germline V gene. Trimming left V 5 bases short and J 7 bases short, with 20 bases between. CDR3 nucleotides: TGTGCCAGCAGCGCCTTCTCTGGGGGGCGAAGTGAAAAACTGTTTTTT. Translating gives CASSAFSGGRSEKLFF.

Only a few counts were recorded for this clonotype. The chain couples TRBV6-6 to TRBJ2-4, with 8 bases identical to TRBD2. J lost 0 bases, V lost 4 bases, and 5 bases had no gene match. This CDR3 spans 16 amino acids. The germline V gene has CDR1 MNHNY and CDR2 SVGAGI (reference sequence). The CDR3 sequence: CASSLAGPLAKNIQYF. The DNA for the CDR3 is TGTGCCAGCAGTTTAGCGGGGCCCCTAGCCAAAAACATTCAGTACTTC.

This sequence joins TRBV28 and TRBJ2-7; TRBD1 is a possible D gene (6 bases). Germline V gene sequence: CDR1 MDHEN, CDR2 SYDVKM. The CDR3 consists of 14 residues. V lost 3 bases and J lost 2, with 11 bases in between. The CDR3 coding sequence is TGTGCCAGCAGTTTTGTAACAGGGACCTACGAGCAGTACTTC. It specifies CASSFVTGTYEQYF.

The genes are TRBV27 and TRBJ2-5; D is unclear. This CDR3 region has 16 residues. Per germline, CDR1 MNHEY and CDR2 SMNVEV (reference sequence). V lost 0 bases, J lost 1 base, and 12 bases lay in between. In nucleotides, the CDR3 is TGTGCCAGCAGTTTATCGGCTAGTGGAAGCCAAGAGACCCAGTACTTC. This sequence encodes CASSLSASGSQETQYF.

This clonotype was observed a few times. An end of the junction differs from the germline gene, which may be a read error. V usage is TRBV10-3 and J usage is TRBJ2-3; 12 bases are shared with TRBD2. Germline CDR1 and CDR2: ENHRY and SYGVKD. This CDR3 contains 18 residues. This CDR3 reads CAINEGRLAGASTDTQYF. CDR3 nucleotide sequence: TGTGCCATCAATGAGGGAAGACTAGCGGGGGCTAGCACAGATACGCAGTATTTT.

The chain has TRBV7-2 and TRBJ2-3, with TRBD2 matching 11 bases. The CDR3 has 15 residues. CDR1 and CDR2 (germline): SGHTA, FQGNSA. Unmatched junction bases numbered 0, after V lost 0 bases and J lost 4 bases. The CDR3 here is CASSLATSGADTQYF. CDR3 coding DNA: TGTGCCAGCAGCTTAGCGACTAGCGGGGCAGATACGCAGTATTTT.

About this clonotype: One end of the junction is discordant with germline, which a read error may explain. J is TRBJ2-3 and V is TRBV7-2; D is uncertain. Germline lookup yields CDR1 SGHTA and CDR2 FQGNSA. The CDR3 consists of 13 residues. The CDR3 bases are TGTGTCAGCAGCACGCGCGGCACAGATACGCAGTATTTT. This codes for CVSSTRGTDTQYF.

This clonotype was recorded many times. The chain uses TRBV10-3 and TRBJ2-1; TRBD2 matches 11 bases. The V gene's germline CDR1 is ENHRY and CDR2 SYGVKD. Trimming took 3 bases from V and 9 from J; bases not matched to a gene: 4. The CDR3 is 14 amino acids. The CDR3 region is CAISELAGDSEQFF. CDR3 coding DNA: TGTGCCATCAGTGAACTAGCGGGAGACAGTGAGCAGTTCTTC.

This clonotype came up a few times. CDR3 bases: TGTGCCAGCAGCTTTAATAGCGGGGGGGCAAGAGATACGCAGTATTTT. Amino acids: CASSFNSGGARDTQYF. V is TRBV7-3 and J is TRBJ2-3; 11 bases align to TRBD2. The CDR3 consists of 16 residues. CDR1 and CDR2 (germline): SGHTA, FQGTGA. The V and J ends lost 3 bases and 5 bases, in that order; junction bases with no gene match: 7.

CDR3 loop: CATRTGVSTDTQYF. The DNA for the CDR3 is TGTGCCACTAGGACAGGGGTTTCCACAGATACGCAGTATTTT. The chain carries TRBV12-3 or TRBV12-4 and TRBJ2-3, with TRBD1 identical over 9 bases. This CDR3 has 14 residues. V dropped 10 bases and J dropped 2; count of bases not matched to a gene: 7.

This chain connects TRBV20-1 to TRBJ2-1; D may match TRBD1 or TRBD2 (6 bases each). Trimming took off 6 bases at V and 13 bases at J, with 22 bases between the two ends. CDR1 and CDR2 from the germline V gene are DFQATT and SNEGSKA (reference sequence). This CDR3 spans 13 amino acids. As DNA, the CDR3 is TGCAGTGCCACGGAGGGGGGAATCGGGACCCAGTTCTTC. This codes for CSATEGGIGTQFF.